The next 23 T cell receptor beta chains were all read from a single sample in a study of CD8+ T cells in alopecia areata. TCR sequencing used cDNA made by reverse transcription of extracted RNA. The table came from immunoSEQ multiplex PCR; TCRdb's copy has only in-frame clones and leaves some out. The sample has 150,000 or so clones; over 80% are singletons. Sequenced material: CD8+ T cells sorted from blood, taken at week 0. The receptor set was obtained from a human donor with alopecia areata.

The chain has TRBV29-1 and TRBJ2-5; the D call may be TRBD1 or TRBD2 (5 bases each). The end of the DNA aligns better with TRBJ2-7, so the J call may be wrong. Germline assignment: CDR1 SQVTM and CDR2 ANQGSEA. The CDR3 consists of 14 residues. CDR3 nucleotide sequence: TGCAGCGTTGAAGGAGGGGAAAGGTCCTACGAGCAGTACTTC. Translation: CSVEGGERSYEQYF.

V is TRBV29-1 and J is TRBJ2-7, with 7 bases matching TRBD1. J lost 4 bases, V lost 3 bases, and 12 bases had no gene match. The CDR3 extends over 15 amino acids. The germline V gene has CDR1 SQVTM and CDR2 ANQGSEA. The CDR3 nucleotides are TGCAGCGTTGAGCTCCCGGGACAGAGACCTTACGAGCAGTACTTC. Translating gives CSVELPGQRPYEQYF.

The chain has TRBV27 and TRBJ2-7, with a possible D match to TRBD1 (5 bases). The CDR3 runs 16 residues. CDR1 is MNHEY and CDR2 is SMNVEV in the germline V gene (reference sequence). Trimming stripped 0 bases from V and 2 bases from J, with 14 bases between. The CDR3 DNA is TGTGCCAGCAGTTTATCGCAGGGATCGAGAACCTACGAGCAGTACTTC. Translated: CASSLSQGSRTYEQYF.

Only one count was recorded for this clone. CDR3 nucleotides: TGTGCCAGCAGCTTAGAGGGGGCTGGGGACATTCAGTACTTC. Protein: CASSLEGAGDIQYF. J is TRBJ2-4 and V is TRBV7-9; 7 bases agree with TRBD1. The CDR3 is made up of 14 amino acids. In germline, CDR1 is SEHNR, CDR2 FQNEAQ (reference sequence). V was clipped by 1 base and J by 8 bases; unmatched bases: 5.

The chain has TRBV5-6 and TRBJ2-4, with 8 bases fitting TRBD1. The CDR3 extends over 18 amino acids. Unmatched junction bases numbered 14, after V lost 2 bases and J lost 4 bases. CDR1 is SGHDT, CDR2 YYEEEE, per germline. CDR3 in DNA: TGTGCCAGCAGCTTATTTTCCGGGACAGGCTATCTTAAAAACATTCAGTACTTC. As protein: CASSLFSGTGYLKNIQYF.

This chain connects TRBV27 to TRBJ2-7; D not certain. Germline-derived CDR1 and CDR2 are MNHEY and SMNVEV (reference sequence). The CDR3 extends over 13 amino acids. The ends were cut back, 3 bases at V and 1 base at J, with 7 bases in the middle. CDR3 protein: CASSLSLSYEQYF. The CDR3, as DNA: TGTGCCAGCAGTTTGTCCCTTTCCTACGAGCAGTACTTC.

The J gene is TRBJ2-1, the V gene TRBV7-6; tentatively, D is TRBD2 (6 bases). CDR1 and CDR2 (germline): SGHVS, FNYEAQ. The CDR3 loop spans 17 amino acids. V was clipped by 0 bases and J by 0 bases, with 12 bases between them. The CDR3 region is CASSLAGGRSSYNEQFF. As DNA, the CDR3 is TGTGCCAGCAGCTTAGCGGGAGGTCGAAGCTCCTACAATGAGCAGTTCTTC.

The chain links TRBV7-9 to TRBJ2-3, with D possibly called TRBD1 or TRBD2 (5 bases each). Trimming took off 5 bases at V and 1 base at J, with 13 bases between the two ends. The length of the CDR3 is 15 residues. CDR1 and CDR2 from the germline V gene are SEHNR and FQNEAQ (reference sequence). This CDR3 is CASSPPGTGTDTQYF. The CDR3 DNA follows: TGTGCCAGCAGCCCGCCCGGGACGGGCACAGATACGCAGTATTTT.

There are a few counts of this clone. Other DNA sequences in the same sample also yield this CDR3. V is TRBV25-1 and J is TRBJ1-1; D is undetermined. The CDR3 loop spans 14 amino acids. CDR1 and CDR2 from the germline V gene are MGHDK and SYGVNS. V was trimmed by 8 bases and J by 4 bases, leaving 17 bases between them. Here the CDR3 DNA reads TGTGCCAGCGCGGGTCCCGGAGGGAGCACTGAAGCTTTCTTT. This codes for CASAGPGGSTEAFF. The entire variable domain, with the rest obtained from reference TRBV25-1 and TRBJ1-1, is as follows: EADIYQTPRYLVIGTGKKITLECSQTMGHDKMYWYQQDPGMELHLIHYSYGVNSTEKGDLSSESTVSRIRTEHFPLTLESARPSHTSQYLCASAGPGGSTEAFFGQGTRLTVV.

The chain carries TRBV6-8 and TRBJ2-1; the match to TRBD2 covers 7 bases. CDR3 length: 16 residues. Germline CDR1 and CDR2: MNHGY and SAAAGT. The trim removed 7 bases at V and 2 bases at J, leaving 11 bases unmatched. CDR3 loop: CASNVAQRGPYNEQFF. The CDR3 DNA reads as TGTGCCAGCAACGTAGCCCAGCGGGGTCCCTACAATGAGCAGTTCTTC.

The V and J genes are TRBV6-5 and TRBJ1-1; a possible D gene is TRBD1 (6 bases). This CDR3 region has 16 residues. Germline lookup yields CDR1 MNHEY and CDR2 SVGAGI. V dropped 1 base and J dropped 0 bases, with 12 bases sitting between them. CDR3 in amino acids: CASSYYPPGVNTEAFF. The CDR3 nucleotides are TGTGCCAGCAGTTACTACCCCCCAGGGGTGAACACTGAAGCTTTCTTT.

The rearrangement joins TRBV30 to TRBJ2-7; D remains unclear. The CDR3 runs to 15 residues. V dropped 5 bases and J dropped 3 bases, with 20 bases sitting between them. Germline CDR1 is GTSNPN and CDR2 is SVGIG (reference sequence). This CDR3 reads CAWGRSDRVDYEQYF. CDR3 DNA: TGTGCCTGGGGACGATCGGACCGAGTAGACTACGAGCAGTACTTC.

The rearrangement uses TRBV27 and TRBJ2-7, with a tentative D call TRBD2 (5 bases). This CDR3 comprises 13 residues. Germline loops: CDR1 MNHEY, CDR2 SMNVEV (reference sequence). The germline V and J ends were trimmed by 3 bases and 0 bases, with 6 bases remaining between them. This CDR3 is CASSFSASYEQYF. The CDR3, as DNA: TGTGCCAGCAGTTTTAGCGCCTCCTACGAGCAGTACTTC.

The V and J genes are TRBV30 and TRBJ2-5; 9 positions agree with TRBD1. CDR1 and CDR2 (germline): GTSNPN, SVGIG (reference sequence). With V trimmed by 1 base and J by 2 bases, 5 bases remained unmatched. The CDR3 is 15 residues long. CDR3: CAWSEDRGLQETQYF. In nucleotides, the CDR3 is TGTGCCTGGAGTGAGGACAGGGGTCTTCAAGAGACCCAGTACTTC.

The CDR3 sequence: CSVEEVATGQNFEQYF. The CDR3 region has the DNA TGCAGCGTTGAAGAGGTTGCTACGGGACAAAATTTCGAGCAGTACTTC. This chain connects TRBV29-1 to TRBJ2-7; tentative D call: TRBD1 (6 bases). There are 16 residues in the CDR3. The germline V gene has CDR1 SQVTM and CDR2 ANQGSEA. V lost 0 bases, J lost 6 bases, and 21 bases lay in between.

This clone was recorded a few times. The chain links TRBV27 to TRBJ2-5; D gene uncertain. V was clipped by 2 bases and J by 1 base, with 8 bases between them. This CDR3 has 14 residues. Germline lookup yields CDR1 MNHEY and CDR2 SMNVEV (reference sequence). CDR3 region: CASSLTITQETQYF. The CDR3 nucleotides are TGTGCCAGCAGTTTAACTATAACCCAAGAGACCCAGTACTTC.

The chain recombines TRBV4-1 with TRBJ1-2; D is ambiguous. Germline CDR1 and CDR2: MGHRA and YSYEKL. Trimming took off 0 bases at V and 3 bases at J, with 11 bases between the two ends. The length of the CDR3 is 15 residues. CDR3 DNA sequence: TGCGCCAGCAGCCAAGATTCCGTGGAGGACTATGGCTACACCTTC. This codes for CASSQDSVEDYGYTF.

J is TRBJ2-3 and V is TRBV7-9; maybe TRBD2 (5 bases). Germline V lookup: CDR1 SEHNR, CDR2 FQNEAQ (reference sequence). The germline V and J ends were trimmed by 6 bases and 0 bases, with 16 bases remaining between them. This CDR3 has 16 residues. For the CDR3, the DNA is TGTGCCAGCAGGGATACTAGTCAATCTAGCACAGATACGCAGTATTTT. Translating it yields CASRDTSQSSTDTQYF.

The chain employs TRBV5-1 and TRBJ2-1; no clear D gene. V was shortened by 4 bases and J by 0 bases, with 14 bases between the two germline ends. Germline loops: CDR1 SGHRS, CDR2 YFSETQ. The CDR3 spans 16 residues. This chain's CDR3 is CASSVRTRSSYNEQFF. The CDR3 DNA follows: TGCGCCAGCAGCGTGAGAACTCGGAGCTCCTACAATGAGCAGTTCTTC.

V gene TRBV5-6 combines with J gene TRBJ2-7, with a tentative D call TRBD2 (5 bases). V lost 6 bases and J lost 6, with 19 bases in between. Germline V lookup: CDR1 SGHDT, CDR2 YYEEEE. The CDR3 has 14 amino acids. The CDR3 protein is CASTDSTLASEQYF. In DNA, the CDR3 is TGTGCCAGCACCGATTCTACTCTAGCTTCCGAGCAGTACTTC.

The genes are TRBV30 and TRBJ2-7, with 9 bases lining up with TRBD1. The germline CDR1 and CDR2 sequences are GTSNPN and SVGIG (reference sequence). The V gene end was trimmed by 0 bases and the J gene end by 3 bases; junction bases not matched to a gene: 3. The CDR3 is 14 residues long. CDR3 sequence: CAWSVLGQGYEQYF. The CDR3, as DNA: TGTGCCTGGAGTGTACTGGGACAGGGCTACGAGCAGTACTTC.

V usage is TRBV19 and J usage is TRBJ2-7; D is undetermined. Trimming stripped 5 bases from V and 0 bases from J, with 17 bases between. Germline V gives CDR1 LNHDA, CDR2 SQIVND (reference sequence). This CDR3 is 16 amino acids long. The CDR3 is CASSPPPKDGSYEQYF. In DNA, the CDR3 is TGTGCCAGTAGTCCACCCCCTAAGGACGGCTCCTACGAGCAGTACTTC.

The CDR3 is CASTSAGVTGELFF. The CDR3 bases are TGCGCCAGTACTTCTGCAGGTGTCACCGGGGAGCTGTTTTTT. J is TRBJ2-2 and V is TRBV10-2; D unresolved. The germline gives CDR1 WSHSY, CDR2 SAAADI. Trimming took off 9 bases at V and 4 bases at J, with 15 bases between the two ends. CDR3 size: 14 residues.